A selection of T cell receptor beta chains follows, all from one sample in a study of T cell repertoires in cytomegalovirus infection. TCRdb recomputed calls from the reads with MiXCR, one row per CDR3 protein. The sample has about 900,000 distinct CDR3 sequences; roughly 31% are singletons. No antigens are known for them. The specimen comprised cultured CD8+ T cells from PBMCs, sampled from culture after CMV antigen stimulation. These receptors were collected from a human donor in good health (CMV status not recorded). Some clones in this sample may be carry-over from other donors' samples. CDR3s include the opening cysteine and the closing phenylalanine or tryptophan. The order of the fields is V gene, J gene, CDR3 protein.

V: TRBV5-6; J: TRBJ2-3; CDR3: CASSLATGALRDTQYF
V: TRBV20-1; J: TRBJ1-2; CDR3: CSARDRFGTNYGYTF
V: TRBV6-2/TRBV6-3; J: TRBJ1-2; CDR3: CASSYLPDGYTF
V: TRBV7-8; J: TRBJ1-2; CDR3: CASSFTRQAYGYTF
V: TRBV29-1; J: TRBJ1-2; CDR3: CSVELPPGQDYGYTF
V: TRBV28; J: TRBJ2-1; CDR3: CASRAGGFYNEQFF
V: TRBV6-5; J: TRBJ2-7; CDR3: CASKEWLVEPYEQYF
V: TRBV7-9; J: TRBJ1-4; CDR3: CASSLGVDQGVNEKLFF
V: TRBV27; J: TRBJ1-1; CDR3: CASSLSINRMNTEAFF
V: TRBV6-2/TRBV6-3; J: TRBJ2-5; CDR3: CASSYSISAASGAQETQYF
V: TRBV12-3/TRBV12-4; J: TRBJ2-4; CDR3: CASSLGLKIAKNIQYF